This TCR beta chain was captured by sequencing in a study of CXCR3-negative and CXCR3-positive naive CD8 T cells. A word on this clonotype: Its target is unknown.

Preparation of TRB cDNA libraries relied on 5' RACE carrying UMI labels. TCRdb reprocessed the 5' RACE reads; each CDR3 protein has one entry and no DNA is given. The sample table includes some 120,000 distinct CDR3 sequences. CDR1 is DFQATT and CDR2 is SNEGSKA in the germline V gene (reference sequence). The CDR3 length is 15 residues. Overall study findings and caveats: Naive cells positive for CXCR3 carried more hydrophobic TRB CDR3s than CXCR3-negative ones. Memory CD8+ cells had much lower diversity, and both naive subsets had comparably high diversity. TCR strength was inferred from TRB CDR3 properties, while surface CD5 was comparable between naive subsets. In naive cells, CXCR3-negative and CXCR3-positive subsets had similar TRBV-TRBJ usage; memory cells differed.

This chain links TRBV20-1 with TRBJ2-7; without DNA, the TCRdb call of TRBD1 cannot be checked. Sequenced material: naive CXCR3+ CD8+ T cells from blood. The subset: CD45RO-CCR7+CD27+CD95- naive CD8+ T cells expressing CXCR3 (TNR3+). The TCR originated in a human donor in good health. Some clones in this sample may be carry-over from other donors' samples. This CDR3 reads CSARDPSGPSYEQYF.